Shown below are 28 T cell receptor beta chains from a single sample sequenced in a study of CD8 T cells in Susac syndrome. The RNA input was roughly 0.45 to 1 ug, and it was reverse transcribed with random hexamers. Each CDR3 protein gets one entry after TCRdb re-called the immunoSEQ multiplex PCR reads with MiXCR. Of roughly 80,000 distinct CDR3 sequences in the sample, about 93% are singletons; the top ten hold roughly 0.26%. Specimen: CD8+ T cells from PBMCs. Receptors originate from a human donor in good health.

The chain recombines TRBV15 with TRBJ2-5; 8 positions match TRBD2. V trimming: 3 bases; J trimming: 5 bases; junction bases outside the gene matches: 14. CDR3 length: 17 amino acids. Per the germline V gene, CDR1 is LNHNV and CDR2 is YYDKDF (reference sequence). The CDR3 loop reads CATSRRSGGTTGETQYF. The CDR3 DNA follows: TGTGCCACCAGCAGGCGAAGCGGGGGCACTACCGGGGAGACCCAGTACTTC.

The J gene is TRBJ2-3, the V gene TRBV9; TRBD1 aligns across 7 bases. CDR1 and CDR2 from the germline V gene are SGDLS and YYNGEE. V was clipped by 2 bases and J by 1 base; unmatched bases: 10. CDR3 length: 17 amino acids. The CDR3 sequence: CASSVPRGFSGTDTQYF. The CDR3 nucleotides read TGTGCCAGCAGCGTCCCCAGGGGGTTTAGTGGCACAGATACGCAGTATTTT.

J is TRBJ1-2 and V is TRBV7-9, with D maybe TRBD1 (6 bases). V lost 10 bases and J 2 bases, leaving 14 bases between the germline ends. The CDR3 loop spans 13 amino acids. CDR1 and CDR2 from the germline V gene are SEHNR and FQNEAQ (reference sequence). CDR3: CATEHRVNYGYTF. The CDR3 nucleotides are TGTGCCACTGAACACAGGGTGAACTATGGCTACACCTTC.

The rearrangement links TRBV29-1 to TRBJ2-3; D remains unclear. Trimming pared 2 bases from V and 0 bases from J, leaving 9 bases between. The germline V gene has CDR1 SQVTM and CDR2 ANQGSEA. The CDR3 contains 14 residues. The CDR3 spells CSVERATSTDTQYF. DNA of the CDR3: TGCAGCGTTGAAAGGGCTACTAGCACAGATACGCAGTATTTT.

This clonotype was seen just once. The chain combines TRBV10-2 with TRBJ2-5, with 8 bases aligning to TRBD2. CDR3 length: 13 residues. The junction had 4 bases not matched to a gene; V was cut back by 6 bases and J by 4 bases. Looked up from germline, CDR1 is WSHSY and CDR2 is SAAADI. This chain's CDR3 is CASSWTSPETQYF. The DNA of the CDR3 is TGCGCCAGCAGCTGGACTAGCCCAGAGACCCAGTACTTC.

This clonotype was detected only a few times. CDR3 loop: CASSVGGGDTEAFF. DNA of the CDR3: TGTGCCAGCAGCGTAGGTGGTGGGGACACTGAAGCTTTCTTT. V usage is TRBV9 and J usage is TRBJ1-1, with unresolved D. The V gene's germline CDR1 is SGDLS and CDR2 YYNGEE. V lost 0 bases to trimming and J lost 3 bases, with 9 bases between them. This CDR3 contains 14 residues.

The chain joins TRBV27 to TRBJ1-6; D is unresolved. The CDR3 has 11 residues. The V end lost 8 bases, the J end lost 14 bases, and 13 bases lay between the germline ends. CDR1 and CDR2 (germline): MNHEY, SMNVEV (reference sequence). The CDR3 loop is CASGSSFTLHF. The CDR3 nucleotides are TGTGCCAGCGGTTCCTCTTTTACCCTCCACTTT.

The J gene is TRBJ2-3, the V gene TRBV28; D might be TRBD2 (6 bases). Germline values: CDR1 MDHEN, CDR2 SYDVKM. Trimming took 4 bases from V and 4 from J, leaving 21 bases between them. This CDR3 has 17 residues. DNA of the CDR3: TGTGCCAGCAGTTCCCACGGGACTGGCCGTTCTCCAGATACGCAGTATTTT. Amino acids: CASSSHGTGRSPDTQYF.

The chain uses TRBV12-5 and TRBJ2-1; D possibly corresponds to TRBD2 (6 bases). V lost 6 bases to trimming and J lost 11 bases, with 17 bases between them. The CDR3 length is 13 residues. The germline V gene has CDR1 LGHNT and CDR2 FRNRAP. CDR3 in DNA: TGTGCTAGTGGAGCAAGCGCGAGCGGGCAGCAGTTCTTC. Translating it yields CASGASASGQQFF.

The V call is TRBV7-9, the J call TRBJ1-2; D uncertain. Trimming shortened V by 1 base and J by 7 bases, and 7 bases separated the two germline ends. Germline CDR1 is SEHNR and CDR2 is FQNEAQ (reference sequence). CDR3 length: 12 residues. Here the CDR3 reads CASSLGEVGYTF. Here the CDR3 DNA reads TGTGCCAGCAGCTTAGGGGAGGTTGGCTACACCTTC.

V usage is TRBV5-1 and J usage is TRBJ1-5, with 8 bases aligning to TRBD1. The CDR3 spans 15 residues. Germline V gene lookup returns CDR1 SGHRS and CDR2 YFSETQ. V shed 4 bases and J 3 bases; nucleotides not matched to a gene: 6. CDR3 loop: CASSGGTGLNQPQHF. CDR3 in DNA: TGCGCCAGCAGCGGGGGGACAGGCCTCAATCAGCCCCAGCATTTT.

This clonotype has just one count. The CDR3 coding sequence is TGTGCCAGCAGTGAAGGCTCACAGGATTACAATGAGCAGTTCTTC. This sequence encodes CASSEGSQDYNEQFF. The chain carries TRBV6-4 and TRBJ2-1; D possibly corresponds to TRBD1 (5 bases). V lost 3 bases to trimming and J lost 4 bases, with 13 bases between them. This CDR3 has 15 residues. Germline CDR1 and CDR2: MRHNA and SNTAGT.

This chain connects TRBV6-1 to TRBJ2-7, with a weak D call TRBD1 (5 bases). CDR3 length equals 13 residues. Trimming left V 3 bases short and J 2 bases short, with 8 bases between. The germline V gene encodes CDR1 MNHNS and CDR2 SASEGT. The CDR3 here is CASSEQGTYEQYF. In DNA form, the CDR3 reads TGTGCCAGCAGTGAGCAGGGAACCTACGAGCAGTACTTC.

The chain recombines TRBV27 with TRBJ2-1; D may be TRBD2 (5 bases). The CDR3 runs 11 residues. Germline lookup yields CDR1 MNHEY and CDR2 SMNVEV (reference sequence). The CDR3 bases are TGTGCTTCAGTGCGGGCTGGTGAGCAGTTCTTC. Encoded protein: CASVRAGEQFF.

J is TRBJ2-7 and V is TRBV5-4, with 9 bases lining up with TRBD1. The germline CDR1 and CDR2 sequences are SGHNT and YYREEE (reference sequence). This CDR3 is 14 amino acids long. The junction had 4 bases not matched to a gene; V was cut back by 3 bases and J by 3 bases. CDR3 DNA: TGTGCCAGCAGCTCACAGGGGGCGGGCTACGAGCAGTACGTC. It is translated as CASSSQGAGYEQYV.

This clonotype has a single count. The V gene is TRBV28, the J gene TRBJ2-1; maybe TRBD2 (5 bases). The CDR3 runs 13 residues. The V gene's germline CDR1 is MDHEN and CDR2 SYDVKM. V lost 8 bases, J lost 6 bases, and 14 bases lay in between. The CDR3 region is CASEDGMRNEQFF. The CDR3 DNA reads as TGTGCCAGCGAGGACGGGATGCGCAATGAGCAGTTCTTC.

This chain links TRBV5-1 with TRBJ2-7, with TRBD2 matching over 12 bases. The CDR3 sequence is 16 residues long. The V and J ends lost 4 bases and 2 bases, in that order; junction bases with no gene match: 7. Germline V CDR1 and CDR2: SGHRS, YFSETQ. In DNA form, the CDR3 reads TGCGCCAGCAGCATGACTAGCGGGGGAGCAGCCTACGAGCAGTACTTC. This codes for CASSMTSGGAAYEQYF.

V and J are TRBV5-6 and TRBJ2-7, with 10 bases aligning to TRBD2. Germline V lookup: CDR1 SGHDT, CDR2 YYEEEE. This CDR3 is 16 amino acids long. The CDR3 region has the DNA TGTGCCAACAGCGGAGGACTAGCGGTAGCCTACTACGAGCAGTACGTC. It codes for CANSGGLAVAYYEQYV.

The J gene is TRBJ1-2, the V gene TRBV12-3 or TRBV12-4, with 7 bases aligning to TRBD1. CDR3 length: 13 residues. V trimming: 4 bases; J trimming: 5 bases; junction bases outside the gene matches: 4. This CDR3 reads CASSWDRPYGYTF. CDR3 sequence (DNA): TGTGCCAGCAGTTGGGACAGACCATATGGCTACACCTTC.

The chain combines TRBV4-1 with TRBJ2-7; D possibly corresponds to TRBD1 (5 bases). In germline, CDR1 is MGHRA, CDR2 YSYEKL. The CDR3 spans 15 residues. With 2 bases removed from V and 3 bases from J, the gap between germline ends came to 14 bases. The CDR3 is CASSQIRDPYYEQYF. The CDR3 DNA sequence: TGCGCCAGCAGCCAAATCAGGGATCCCTACTACGAGCAGTACTTC.

This sequence joins TRBV2 and TRBJ1-2, with a weak D call TRBD1 (5 bases). The CDR3 covers 14 residues. CDR1 and CDR2 from the germline V gene are SNHLY and FYNNEI. The V and J ends lost 6 bases and 5 bases respectively, with 16 bases between them. The CDR3 region has the DNA TGTGCCAGCAGCGACAACCGGACACCGTATGGCTACACCTTC. This encodes CASSDNRTPYGYTF.

V is TRBV20-1 and J is TRBJ2-3; TRBD2 matches 8 bases. Trimming cost V 3 bases and J 7 bases; bases outside gene matches: 15. The CDR3 extends over 16 amino acids. Germline loops: CDR1 DFQATT, CDR2 SNEGSKA (reference sequence). The CDR3 spells CSARILRLAIPNTQYF. The CDR3, as DNA: TGCAGTGCTAGGATCCTGAGACTAGCGATACCCAATACGCAGTATTTT.

The chain links TRBV20-1 to TRBJ2-2, with D uncertain. CDR1 is DFQATT, CDR2 SNEGSKA, per germline (reference sequence). Trimming took 6 bases from V and 5 from J, leaving 10 bases between them. The CDR3 spans 12 residues. DNA for the CDR3: TGCAGTGCCGTCGCGAGGACCGGGGAGCTGTTTTTT. Protein sequence: CSAVARTGELFF.

This rearrangement joins TRBV5-1 to TRBJ2-1; D not certain. Trimming took 3 bases from V and 6 from J, leaving 13 bases between them. This CDR3 region has 14 residues. CDR1 is SGHRS, CDR2 YFSETQ, per germline. In nucleotides, the CDR3 is TGCGCCAGCAGCTCCCTAGGCTGGAGCAATGAGCAGTTCTTC. This encodes CASSSLGWSNEQFF.

The chain couples TRBV2 to TRBJ1-2, with a tentative D call TRBD1 (5 bases). The CDR3 has 12 amino acids. V was pared by 6 bases and J by 7 bases, with 12 bases between. Looked up from germline, CDR1 is SNHLY and CDR2 is FYNNEI. In DNA, the CDR3 is TGTGCCAGCAGAATTGGAGGGACTGGCTACACCTTC. Translation: CASRIGGTGYTF.

This chain links TRBV4-3 with TRBJ1-6; D is undetermined. With 0 bases removed from V and 8 bases from J, the gap between germline ends came to 5 bases. Germline lookup yields CDR1 LGHNA and CDR2 YSLEER. The CDR3 runs to 13 residues. CDR3 residues: CASSQDRDSPLHF. The CDR3 coding sequence is TGCGCCAGCAGCCAAGATCGGGATTCACCCCTCCACTTT.

This clonotype came up a few times. V usage is TRBV27 and J usage is TRBJ2-3; no reliable D call. In germline, CDR1 is MNHEY, CDR2 SMNVEV (reference sequence). The CDR3 is made up of 13 amino acids. V was cut by 3 bases and J by 3 bases, with 7 bases left in between. The CDR3 sequence: CASSLAVTDTQYF. The DNA of the CDR3 is TGTGCCAGCAGTTTGGCCGTAACAGATACGCAGTATTTT.

The rearrangement links TRBV7-9 to TRBJ2-1; 7 nucleotides line up with TRBD1. The ends lost 5 bases at V and 6 bases at J; junction bases unmatched: 7. Germline V gene sequence: CDR1 SEHNR, CDR2 FQNEAQ (reference sequence). This CDR3 has 14 amino acids. Here the CDR3 reads CASSLTGTVNEQFF. The CDR3 DNA sequence: TGTGCCAGCAGCCTTACCGGGACAGTCAATGAGCAGTTCTTC.